This T cell receptor beta chain came from a study of T cell responses to AZD1222 COVID-19 vaccine. Broader study findings: Two AZD1222 doses significantly raised spike-specific TCR breadth and depth over controls. Donor demographics were predominantly white British with a female majority; clonal diversity may be underestimated.

The CDR3 runs 16 residues. V shed 3 bases, J shed 9 bases, and the junction held 6 bases outside the gene matches. CDR1 LNHDA and CDR2 SQIVND come from the germline V gene (reference sequence). With respect to this clone: Its antigen remains unknown.

Sequencing was performed with immunoSEQ multiplex PCR; in TCRdb, only in-frame clones are kept and a portion is missing. The sample has 180,000 or so clones; 88% are singletons. The chain employs TRBV19 and TRBJ2-1, with 15 bases identical to TRBD2. Sequencing used peripheral blood, obtained 28 days after the second AZD1222 dose. This sequence originates from an adult who received the AZD1222 COVID-19 vaccine. The CDR3 loop is CASSISGTSGRSEQFF. CDR3 DNA sequence: TGTGCCAGTAGTATCTCCGGGACTAGCGGGAGGAGTGAGCAGTTCTTC.